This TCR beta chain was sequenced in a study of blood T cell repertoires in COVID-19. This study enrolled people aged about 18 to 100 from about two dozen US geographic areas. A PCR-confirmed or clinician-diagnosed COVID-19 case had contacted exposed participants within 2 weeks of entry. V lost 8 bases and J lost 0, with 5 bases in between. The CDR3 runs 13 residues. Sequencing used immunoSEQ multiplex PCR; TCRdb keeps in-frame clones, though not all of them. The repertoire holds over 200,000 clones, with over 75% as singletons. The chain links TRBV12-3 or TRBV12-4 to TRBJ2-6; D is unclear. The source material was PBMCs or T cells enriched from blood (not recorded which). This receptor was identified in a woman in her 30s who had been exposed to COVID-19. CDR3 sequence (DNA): TGTGCCAGCCGGTACTCTGGGGCCAACGTCCTGACTTTC. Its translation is CASRYSGANVLTF.